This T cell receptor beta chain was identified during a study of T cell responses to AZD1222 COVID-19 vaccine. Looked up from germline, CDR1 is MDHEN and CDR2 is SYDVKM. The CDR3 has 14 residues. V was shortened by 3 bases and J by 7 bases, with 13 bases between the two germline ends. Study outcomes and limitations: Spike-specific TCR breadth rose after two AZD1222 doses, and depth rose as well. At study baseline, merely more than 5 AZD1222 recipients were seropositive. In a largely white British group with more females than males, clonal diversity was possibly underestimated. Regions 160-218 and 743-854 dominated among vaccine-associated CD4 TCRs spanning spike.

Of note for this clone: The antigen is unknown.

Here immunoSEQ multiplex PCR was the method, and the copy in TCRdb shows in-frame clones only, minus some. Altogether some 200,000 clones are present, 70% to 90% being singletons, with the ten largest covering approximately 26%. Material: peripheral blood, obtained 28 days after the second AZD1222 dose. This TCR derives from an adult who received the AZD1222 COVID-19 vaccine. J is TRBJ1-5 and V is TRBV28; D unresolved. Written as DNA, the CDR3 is TGTGCCAGCAGTTTGGAGATTTCACTGCAGCCCCAGCATTTT. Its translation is CASSLEISLQPQHF.